Listed below are T cell receptor beta chains from one sample, sequenced in a study of blood T cell repertoires in COVID-19. TCRdb's copy holds only in-frame clones and misses some; the assay was immunoSEQ multiplex PCR. The table records over 8,500 clones, 88% of them present only once. Sequenced: peripheral blood. These receptor sequences come from a human donor in a cohort sampled during active COVID-19. Both conserved end residues are part of each CDR3. A D gene is named only where the DNA matches it firmly. Clone size is given for some rows only: seen once, a few or many times, or a class if the clone is expanded.

j_call d_call v_call clone_size cdr3_nt cdr3_aa
TRBJ2-7 TRBD2 TRBV29-1 - TGCAGCGTTGCCGAGCCCGAGGGGCTAGCGGGAGCTTACGAGCAGTACTTC CSVAEPEGLAGAYEQYF
TRBJ2-5 TRBD2 TRBV7-2 - TGTGCCAGCACCCGACTAGCGGGAGATAGAGAGACCCAGTACTTC CASTRLAGDRETQYF
TRBJ1-1 TRBD1 TRBV9 - TGTGCCAGCAGGGATCAGCCGGGACAGGGGAGGGTTTTCTTT CASRDQPGQGRVFF
TRBJ1-1 TRBD1 TRBV6-2/TRBV6-3 - TGTGCCAGCAGTAAACGGACAGGTCTTTACATGAACACTGAAGCTTTCTTT CASSKRTGLYMNTEAFF
TRBJ2-7 - TRBV7-2 - TGTGCCAGCAGCATTACAGGGATAGGAGCCCCCGAGCAGTACTTC CASSITGIGAPEQYF
TRBJ2-7 - TRBV19 - TGTGCCAGTAGTATGTCCCCAAACTACGAGCAGTACTTC CASSMSPNYEQYF
TRBJ2-1 TRBD1 TRBV19 - TGTGCCAGTACCCCGGACAGGGGGCTTTTGGGTGAGCAGTTCTTC CASTPDRGLLGEQFF
TRBJ2-7 TRBD2 TRBV6-5 - TGTGCCAGCAGTCGACTAGCGGGAGGGGTGGGAGAGCAGTACTTC CASSRLAGGVGEQYF
TRBJ1-2 - TRBV2 - TGTGCCAGCACCCGAGGCGTCAGCAACTATGGCTACACCTTC CASTRGVSNYGYTF
TRBJ2-7 TRBD2 TRBV30 - TGTGCCTGGAGCGGAACTAGCGGGAGCTCCTACGAGCAGTACTTC CAWSGTSGSSYEQYF
TRBJ2-1 TRBD2 TRBV30 - TGTGCCTGGGGGCGGGGGAACTACAATGAGCAGTTCTTC CAWGRGNYNEQFF
TRBJ2-5 TRBD1 TRBV7-8 - TGTGCCAGCAGCCGTAGGACAGGGATGGAGACCCAGTACTTC CASSRRTGMETQYF
TRBJ2-4 TRBD1 TRBV28 - TGTGCCAGCAGTTTCGGGCCGGGACAGTCGGCCAAAAACATTCAGTACTTC CASSFGPGQSAKNIQYF
TRBJ2-3 TRBD2 TRBV7-7 - TGTGCCAGCAGTAGCGGGAGGGGCACAGATACGCAGTATTTT CASSSGRGTDTQYF
TRBJ1-4 TRBD1 TRBV3-1/TRBV3-2 - TGTGCCAGCAGCCAGGTGACAGGGGCGGCTGAAAAACTGTTTTTT CASSQVTGAAEKLFF
TRBJ1-1 TRBD1 TRBV28 - TGTGCCAGCAGTTTATATCAGGGGGCTGGCACTGAAGCTTTCTTT CASSLYQGAGTEAFF
TRBJ1-6 - TRBV6-5 - TGTGCCAGCAGTTACTCGGACACTCCTTCACCCCTCCACTTT CASSYSDTPSPLHF
TRBJ2-7 - TRBV28 - TGTGCCAGCAGTGGGGACAGCCTGACAAGACTAGCGAGAGGCGAGCAGTACTTC CASSGDSLTRLARGEQYF
TRBJ1-2 TRBD1 TRBV18 - TGTGCCAGCTCAGTCGGACAGGCAGTCCTTTTATATGGCTACACCTTC CASSVGQAVLLYGYTF
TRBJ2-1 - TRBV6-2/TRBV6-3 once TGTGCCAGCAGTACCCTTCGAGAAGAATCCTACAATGAGCAGTTCTTC CASSTLREESYNEQFF
TRBJ2-7 - TRBV6-2/TRBV6-3 - TGTGCCAGCAGTTACCGGACACAATCGTGGCAGTACTTC CASSYRTQSWQYF
TRBJ2-7 TRBD2 TRBV4-2 - TGTGCCAGCAGCCATGACGGACTAGCGGGAGAAGGCGACGAGCAGTACTTC CASSHDGLAGEGDEQYF
TRBJ2-5 - TRBV3-1/TRBV3-2 - TGTGCCAGCAGCCAAGACTTAGAGACCCAGTACTTC CASSQDLETQYF
TRBJ1-2 - TRBV6-1 - TGTGCCAGCAGTGAATTCAGGGTAGGAACGGATGGCTACACCTTC CASSEFRVGTDGYTF
TRBJ2-3 TRBD2 TRBV27 - TGTGCCAGCAGTTCACATAGCGGGGTCACAGATACGCAGTATTTT CASSSHSGVTDTQYF
TRBJ2-6 - TRBV11-2 - TGTGCCAGCAGCTTAGATCCTGGCCCTGGGGCCAACGTCCTGACTTTC CASSLDPGPGANVLTF
TRBJ2-2 - TRBV29-1 - TGCAGCGTGCCTGAGACTGAACACCGGGGAGCTGTTTTT CSVPETEHRGAVF
TRBJ2-5 TRBD2 TRBV2 - TGTGCCAGCACGACCCCAGCGGGAGGGCAAGAGACCCAGTACTTC CASTTPAGGQETQYF
TRBJ2-1 - TRBV19 - TGTGCCAGTAGTATCCCCGGGGGTACGGCCTACAATGAGCAGTTCTTC CASSIPGGTAYNEQFF
TRBJ2-7 TRBD2 TRBV7-8 - TGTGCCAGCAGCTTATTGGTGATTCCGAGCGGGAGCCGGAGCTCCTACGAGCAGTACTTC CASSLLVIPSGSRSSYEQYF
TRBJ1-3 TRBD1 TRBV5-4 - TGTGCCAGCAGCCGGGAACAGGGGGCTGGAAACACCATATATTTT CASSREQGAGNTIYF
TRBJ2-1 - TRBV7-2 - TGTGCCAGTCTCCAGGGTAGGGATGTTACCTACAATGAGCAGTTCTTC CASLQGRDVTYNEQFF
TRBJ2-7 - TRBV6-5 - TGTGCCAGCAGTAGGGACATGGTACCCGAGCAGTACTTC CASSRDMVPEQYF
TRBJ2-7 TRBD1 TRBV11-2 few TGTGCCAGCTGCCGGGACAGGGACTACGAGCAGTACTTC CASCRDRDYEQYF
TRBJ2-7 TRBD2 TRBV9 - TGTGCCAGCAGCGTAGACGGGACTAGCGGCTACGAGCAGTACTTC CASSVDGTSGYEQYF
TRBJ1-3 - TRBV7-9 - TGTGCCAGCAGCTTAACTGGGTCGGCGGGTGGAAACACCATATATTTT CASSLTGSAGGNTIYF
TRBJ2-7 - TRBV28 - TGTGCCAGCAGTTTAACAGGGTCCTACGAGCAGTACTTC CASSLTGSYEQYF
TRBJ2-7 TRBD2 TRBV14 - TGTGCCAGCAGCCGGTACCTAGCGGGAGTAGGCGAGCAGTACTTC CASSRYLAGVGEQYF
TRBJ1-2 - TRBV4-1 - TGCGCCAGCAGCCAAGAGCCGGGTGCCTATGGCTACACCTTC CASSQEPGAYGYTF
TRBJ2-7 - TRBV6-5 - TGTGCCAGCAGCGACCAGGAGGGCCAGGTCTACGAGCAGTACTTC CASSDQEGQVYEQYF
TRBJ2-1 TRBD2 TRBV19 once TGTGCCAGTAGTAGGAGAACTAGCGGGAGGTGGGATGAGCAGTTCTTC CASSRRTSGRWDEQFF
TRBJ2-1 TRBD1 TRBV6-6 - TGTGCCAGCAGTTACCCAACAGGGGTTCCCTACAATGAGCAGTTCTTC CASSYPTGVPYNEQFF
TRBJ1-6 - TRBV3-1/TRBV3-2 - TGTGCCAGCAGCCAAGATCGGGGTGGAGGGTTTAATTCACCCCTCCACTTT CASSQDRGGGFNSPLHF
TRBJ2-3 TRBD2 TRBV5-6 - TGTGCCAGCAGCTTGAGGACTAGCGGACATTCTAGCACAGATACGCAGTATTTT CASSLRTSGHSSTDTQYF
TRBJ2-3 - TRBV7-3 - TGTGCCAGCAGCGTAGCCCCTAGCACAGATACGCAGTATTTT CASSVAPSTDTQYF
TRBJ1-1 - TRBV5-1 - TGCGCCAGCAGCCAAGGGGTGAACACTGAAGCTTTCTTT CASSQGVNTEAFF
TRBJ1-1 TRBD1 TRBV10-3 - TGTGCCATCAGTGAGTCGGGGACAGTCAAGGAAGCTTTCTTT CAISESGTVKEAFF
TRBJ1-5 - TRBV4-3 - TGCGCCAGCAGCCAAGGGAGGGGTGGACAGCCCCAGCATTTT CASSQGRGGQPQHF
TRBJ1-1 - TRBV5-5 - TGTGCCAGCAGCTTTTCCTTTGGAGGGAACACTGAAGCTTTCTTT CASSFSFGGNTEAFF
TRBJ2-3 TRBD2 TRBV28 - TGTGCCAGCAGTTTATTACTAGCGGGAGGGGGAGATACGCAGTATTTT CASSLLLAGGGDTQYF
TRBJ1-1 - TRBV7-2 - TGTGCCAGCAGCCCCGACAGACAGAACACTGAAGCTTTCTTT CASSPDRQNTEAFF
TRBJ1-1 TRBD1 TRBV7-8 few TGTGCCAGCAGCGGTAAAGTGAGACAGGGGGCTCTCAGGACTGAAGCTTTCTTT CASSGKVRQGALRTEAFF
TRBJ2-5 - TRBV28 - TGTGCCAGCAGTCACAACGGACAGCCCCAGGGGGAGACCCAGTACTTC CASSHNGQPQGETQYF
TRBJ2-1 - TRBV6-5 once TGTGCCAGCAGTTACTTTTTTTCGGGTGACAATGAGCAGTTCTTC CASSYFFSGDNEQFF
TRBJ1-6 TRBD1 TRBV10-3 - TGTGCCATCAGTGAAGGGGACAGGGGAGGAAGGAGATGGAGCTCCTATAATTCACCCCTCCACTTT CAISEGDRGGRRWSSYNSPLHF
TRBJ1-4 - TRBV7-9 - TGTGCCAGCAGCTTCGGGTTCGACAATGAAAAACTGTTTTTT CASSFGFDNEKLFF
TRBJ2-7 TRBD2 TRBV9 - TGTGCCAGCAGCGCCCCCGGGACAGATACTAGCGGGGACTCCTACGAGCAGTACTTC CASSAPGTDTSGDSYEQYF
TRBJ1-2 - TRBV3-1/TRBV3-2 - TGTGCCAGCAGCCAAGACAACAGGGTCAGCTACACCTTC CASSQDNRVSYTF